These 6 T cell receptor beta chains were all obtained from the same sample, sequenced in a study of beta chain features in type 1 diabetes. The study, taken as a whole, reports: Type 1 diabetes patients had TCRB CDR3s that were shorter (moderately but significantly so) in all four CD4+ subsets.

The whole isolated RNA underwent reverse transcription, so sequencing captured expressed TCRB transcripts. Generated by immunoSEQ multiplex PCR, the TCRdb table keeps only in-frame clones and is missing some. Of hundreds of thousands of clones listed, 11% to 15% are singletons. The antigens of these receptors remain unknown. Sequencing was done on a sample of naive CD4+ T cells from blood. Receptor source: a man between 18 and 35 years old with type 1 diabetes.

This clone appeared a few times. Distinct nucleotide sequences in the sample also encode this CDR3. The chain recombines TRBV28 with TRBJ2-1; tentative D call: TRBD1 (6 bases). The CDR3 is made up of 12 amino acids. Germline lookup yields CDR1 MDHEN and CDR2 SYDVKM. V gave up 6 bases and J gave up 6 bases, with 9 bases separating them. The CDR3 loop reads CASSQQGNEQFF. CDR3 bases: TGTGCCAGCAGCCAACAGGGCAATGAGCAGTTCTTC.

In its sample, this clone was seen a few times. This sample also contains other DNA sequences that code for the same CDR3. CDR3 nucleotides: TGTGCCAGCAGCTTGTCCACCTACGAGCAGTACTTC. Translated, it gives CASSLSTYEQYF. The rearrangement links TRBV7-2 to TRBJ2-7; D not certain. In germline, CDR1 is SGHTA, CDR2 FQGNSA. The germline V and J ends were trimmed by 3 bases and 2 bases, with 5 bases remaining between them. There are 12 residues in the CDR3.

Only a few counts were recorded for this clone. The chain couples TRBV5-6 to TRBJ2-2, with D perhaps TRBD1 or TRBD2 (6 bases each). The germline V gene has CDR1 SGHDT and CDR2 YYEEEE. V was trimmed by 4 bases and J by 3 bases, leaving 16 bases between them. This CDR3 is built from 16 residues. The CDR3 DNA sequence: TGTGCCAGCAGCCCGGTGGGGGGCGAGGACACCGGGGAGCTGTTTTTT. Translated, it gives CASSPVGGEDTGELFF.

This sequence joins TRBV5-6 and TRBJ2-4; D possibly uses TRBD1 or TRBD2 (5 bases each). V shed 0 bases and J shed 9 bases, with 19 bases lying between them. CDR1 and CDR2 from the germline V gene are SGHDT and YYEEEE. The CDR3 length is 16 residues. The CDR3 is CASSLAHRDGLSIQYF. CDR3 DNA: TGTGCCAGCAGCTTGGCTCACCGGGACGGCCTTTCCATTCAGTACTTC.

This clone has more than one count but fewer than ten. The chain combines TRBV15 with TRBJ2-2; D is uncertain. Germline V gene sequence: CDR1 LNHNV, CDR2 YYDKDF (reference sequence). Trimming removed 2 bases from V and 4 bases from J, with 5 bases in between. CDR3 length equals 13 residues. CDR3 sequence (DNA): TGTGCCACCAGCAGATATCCCACCGGGGAGCTGTTTTTT. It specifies CATSRYPTGELFF.

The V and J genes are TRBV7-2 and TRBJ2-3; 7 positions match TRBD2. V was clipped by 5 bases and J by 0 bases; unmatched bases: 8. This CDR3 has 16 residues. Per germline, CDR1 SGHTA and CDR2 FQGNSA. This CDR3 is CASSVLASPSTDTQYF. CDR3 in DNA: TGTGCCAGCAGCGTACTAGCGTCCCCTAGCACAGATACGCAGTATTTT.